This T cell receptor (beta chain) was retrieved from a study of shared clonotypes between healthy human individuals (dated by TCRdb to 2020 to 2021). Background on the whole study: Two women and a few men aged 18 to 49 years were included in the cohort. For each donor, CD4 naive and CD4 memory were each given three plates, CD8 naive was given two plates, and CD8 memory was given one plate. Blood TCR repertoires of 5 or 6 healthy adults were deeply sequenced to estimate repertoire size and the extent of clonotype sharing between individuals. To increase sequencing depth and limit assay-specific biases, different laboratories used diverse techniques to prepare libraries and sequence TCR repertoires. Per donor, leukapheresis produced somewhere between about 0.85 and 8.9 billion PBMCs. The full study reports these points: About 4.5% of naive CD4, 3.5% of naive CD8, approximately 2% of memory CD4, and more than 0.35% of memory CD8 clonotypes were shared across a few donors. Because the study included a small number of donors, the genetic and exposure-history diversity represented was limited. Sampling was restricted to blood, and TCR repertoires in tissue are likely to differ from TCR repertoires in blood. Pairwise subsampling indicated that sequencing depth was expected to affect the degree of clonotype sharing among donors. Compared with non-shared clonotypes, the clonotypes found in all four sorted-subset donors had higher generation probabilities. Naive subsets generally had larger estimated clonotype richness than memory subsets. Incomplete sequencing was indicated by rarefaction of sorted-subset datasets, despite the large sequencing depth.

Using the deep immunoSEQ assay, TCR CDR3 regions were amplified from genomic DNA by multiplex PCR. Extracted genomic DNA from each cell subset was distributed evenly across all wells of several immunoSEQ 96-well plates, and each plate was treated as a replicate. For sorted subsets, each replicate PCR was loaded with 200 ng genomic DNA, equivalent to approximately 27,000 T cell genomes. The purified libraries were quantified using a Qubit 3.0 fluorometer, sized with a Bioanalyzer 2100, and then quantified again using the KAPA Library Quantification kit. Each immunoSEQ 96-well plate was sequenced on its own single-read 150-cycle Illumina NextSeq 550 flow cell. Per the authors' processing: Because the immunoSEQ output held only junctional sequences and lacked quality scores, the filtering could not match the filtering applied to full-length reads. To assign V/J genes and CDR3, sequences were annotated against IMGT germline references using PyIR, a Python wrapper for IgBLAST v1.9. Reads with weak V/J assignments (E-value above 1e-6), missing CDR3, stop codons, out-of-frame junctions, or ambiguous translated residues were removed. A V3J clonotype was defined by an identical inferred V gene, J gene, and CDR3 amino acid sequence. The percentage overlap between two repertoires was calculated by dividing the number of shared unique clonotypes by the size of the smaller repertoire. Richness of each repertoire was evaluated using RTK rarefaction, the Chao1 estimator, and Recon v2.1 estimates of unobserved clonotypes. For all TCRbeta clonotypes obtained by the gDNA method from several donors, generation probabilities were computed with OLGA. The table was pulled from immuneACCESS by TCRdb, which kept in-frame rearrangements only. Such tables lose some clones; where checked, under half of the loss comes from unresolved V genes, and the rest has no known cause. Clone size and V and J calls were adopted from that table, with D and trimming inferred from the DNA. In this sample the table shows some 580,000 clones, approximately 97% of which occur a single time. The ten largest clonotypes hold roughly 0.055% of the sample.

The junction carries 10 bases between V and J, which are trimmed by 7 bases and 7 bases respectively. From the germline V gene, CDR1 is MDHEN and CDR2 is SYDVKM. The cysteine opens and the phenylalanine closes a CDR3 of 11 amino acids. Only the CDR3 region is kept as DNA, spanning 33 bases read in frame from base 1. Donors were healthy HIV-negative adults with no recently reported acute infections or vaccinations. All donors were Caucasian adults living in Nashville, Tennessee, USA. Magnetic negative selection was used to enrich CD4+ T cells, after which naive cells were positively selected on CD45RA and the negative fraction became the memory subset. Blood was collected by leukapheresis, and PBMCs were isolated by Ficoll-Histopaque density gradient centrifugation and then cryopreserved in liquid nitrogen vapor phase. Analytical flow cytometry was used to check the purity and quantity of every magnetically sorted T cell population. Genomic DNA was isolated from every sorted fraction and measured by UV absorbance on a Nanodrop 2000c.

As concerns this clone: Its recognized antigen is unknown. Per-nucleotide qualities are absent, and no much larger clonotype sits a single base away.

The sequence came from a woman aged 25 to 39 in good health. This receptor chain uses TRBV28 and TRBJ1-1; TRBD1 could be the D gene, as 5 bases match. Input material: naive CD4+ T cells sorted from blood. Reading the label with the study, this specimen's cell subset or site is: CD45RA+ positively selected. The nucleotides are TGTGCCAGCAAAGGGGCGAGTGAAGCTTTCTTT. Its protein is CASKGASEAFF.